A single sample gave rise to the 8 T cell receptor beta chains below, sequenced in a study of blood T cell repertoires in COVID-19. Using immunoSEQ multiplex PCR, the repertoire was profiled, and TCRdb retains in-frame clones only, with some absent. The sample contains approximately 280,000 clones, about 89% of which appear only once. The sample comprised peripheral blood. The receptors were gathered from a man between 35 and 55 years old with acute or convalescent COVID-19.

This chain uses TRBV30 with TRBJ2-1; 8 bases are a match to TRBD2. The V and J ends lost 1 base and 12 bases, in that order; junction bases with no gene match: 11. The CDR3 consists of 14 residues. Per the germline V gene, CDR1 is GTSNPN and CDR2 is SVGIG (reference sequence). Here the CDR3 DNA reads TGTGCCTGGAGTGGGGGCGGGGGGCATCCTGGGCAGTTCTTC. This sequence encodes CAWSGGGGHPGQFF.

V and J are TRBV19 and TRBJ2-4, with 11 bases aligning to TRBD1. V trimming: 7 bases; J trimming: 4 bases; junction bases outside the gene matches: 6. CDR1 LNHDA and CDR2 SQIVND come from the germline V gene (reference sequence). The CDR3 runs 15 residues. The CDR3 is CASKGTGGTKNIQYF. The CDR3 nucleotides are TGTGCCAGTAAAGGGACAGGGGGGACTAAAAACATTCAGTACTTC.

V gene TRBV6-5 combines with J gene TRBJ2-3; 8 nucleotides agree with TRBD2. Looked up from germline, CDR1 is MNHEY and CDR2 is SVGAGI. This CDR3 spans 15 amino acids. Trimming took 1 base from V and 4 from J; bases not matched to a gene: 4. The DNA of the CDR3 is TGTGCCAGCAGTTACTTTGCGGGGGGTGCAGATACGCAGTATTTT. Translated: CASSYFAGGADTQYF.

V gene TRBV24-1 combines with J gene TRBJ1-5, with D possibly being TRBD1 (5 bases). Germline V CDR1 and CDR2: KGHDR, SFDVKD. Trimming shortened V by 2 bases and J by 4 bases, and 14 bases separated the two germline ends. The CDR3 extends over 16 amino acids. The CDR3 spells CATSDSGGEVNQPQHF. The CDR3, as DNA: TGTGCCACCAGTGATTCGGGGGGGGAGGTGAATCAGCCCCAGCATTTT.

The rearrangement joins TRBV4-1 to TRBJ1-1; D gene ambiguous. Germline V gene data show CDR1 as MGHRA and CDR2 as YSYEKL. The CDR3 is 13 residues long. V lost 0 bases to trimming and J lost 11 bases, with 13 bases between them. In nucleotides, the CDR3 is TGCGCCAGCAGCCAAGATCGCGAGTCTTGGGCTTTCTTT. Its protein product is CASSQDRESWAFF.

The chain carries TRBV19 and TRBJ2-7; weak D call: TRBD1 (6 bases). The germline V gene has CDR1 LNHDA and CDR2 SQIVND (reference sequence). The V and J ends lost 7 bases and 1 base respectively, with 14 bases between them. The CDR3 sequence is 14 residues long. This chain's CDR3 is CASKDNRVSYEQYF. The CDR3 region has the DNA TGTGCCAGTAAGGATAACAGGGTATCCTACGAGCAGTACTTC.

This rearrangement joins TRBV20-1 to TRBJ1-4; TRBD1 matches at 8 bases. After removal of 6 bases from V and 8 bases from J, the junction contained 2 bases not matched to a gene. In germline, CDR1 is DFQATT, CDR2 SNEGSKA (reference sequence). The length of the CDR3 is 11 residues. CDR3 in amino acids: CSAGQGEKLFF. DNA of the CDR3: TGCAGTGCAGGACAGGGAGAAAAACTGTTTTTT.

This clone came up once. The sample has other DNA sequences that encode this CDR3 too. The chain joins TRBV12-3 or TRBV12-4 to TRBJ1-5; 7 nucleotides align to TRBD1. The V gene end was trimmed by 5 bases and the J gene end by 6 bases; junction bases not matched to a gene: 1. The CDR3 totals 12 residues. CDR3 in amino acids: CASSDRAQPQHF. The CDR3 DNA sequence: TGTGCCAGCAGTGACAGGGCTCAGCCCCAGCATTTT.